A selection of T cell receptor beta chains follows, all from one sample in a study of vaccination effects on CD4 cells after COVID-19. Assay used: immunoSEQ multiplex PCR; TCRdb lists only in-frame clones, some missing. The table records 57,000 or so clones, 73% of them present only once. Their specific antigens are unknown. The material was CD4+ T cells from PBMCs cultured with HCoV-229E spike peptides, obtained after COVID-19 vaccination. These receptors came from a human donor who received a COVID-19 vaccine. Each CDR3 is given with its conserved first and last residue. The order of the fields is CDR3 protein, CDR3 DNA, CDR3 length, V gene, J gene, clone size, D gene. The D gene is left open where the match is weak. Size is stated for part of the rows, as once, few or many counts, or as a class when the clone is expanded.

CDR3aa: CASRGQGSLRGANVLTF
CDR3nt: TGTGCCAGTAGGGGACAAGGCTCCCTCCGTGGGGCCAACGTCCTGACTTTC
len: 17
v_gene: TRBV19
j_gene: TRBJ2-6
abundance: .
d_gene: .

CDR3aa: CASSRGTGERGYTF
CDR3nt: TGCGCCAGCAGCCGAGGGACAGGGGAACGAGGCTACACCTTC
len: 14
v_gene: TRBV5-1
j_gene: TRBJ1-2
abundance: .
d_gene: TRBD1

CDR3aa: CASSLALRGYTF
CDR3nt: TGTGCCAGCAGCTTAGCGCTACGTGGCTACACCTTC
len: 12
v_gene: TRBV7-9
j_gene: TRBJ1-2
abundance: .
d_gene: .

CDR3aa: CASSPDSYGYTF
CDR3nt: TGTGCCAGCAGCCCCGACAGCTATGGCTACACCTTC
len: 12
v_gene: TRBV2
j_gene: TRBJ1-2
abundance: .
d_gene: .

CDR3aa: CASSPGHRTDTQYF
CDR3nt: TGTGCCAGCAGCCCGGGACATCGCACAGATACGCAGTATTTT
len: 14
v_gene: TRBV6-5
j_gene: TRBJ2-3
abundance: few
d_gene: .

CDR3aa: CASSSNRVTGANVLTF
CDR3nt: TGTGCCAGCAGTTCGAACAGGGTAACGGGGGCCAACGTCCTGACTTTC
len: 16
v_gene: TRBV6-2/TRBV6-3
j_gene: TRBJ2-6
abundance: .
d_gene: .

CDR3aa: CASSVSLATGELFF
CDR3nt: TGTGCCAGCAGCGTAAGTTTGGCTACCGGGGAGCTGTTTTTT
len: 14
v_gene: TRBV9
j_gene: TRBJ2-2
abundance: .
d_gene: .

CDR3aa: CATSDPTGLETQYF
CDR3nt: TGTGCCACCAGTGACCCTACAGGGCTAGAGACCCAGTACTTC
len: 14
v_gene: TRBV24-1
j_gene: TRBJ2-5
abundance: .
d_gene: .

CDR3aa: CASSLRSGLSTDTQYF
CDR3nt: TGCGCCAGCAGCTTGCGCTCGGGTTTATCCACAGATACGCAGTATTTT
len: 16
v_gene: TRBV5-1
j_gene: TRBJ2-3
abundance: .
d_gene: .

CDR3aa: CASSPGVAYNEQFF
CDR3nt: TGTGCCAGCTCACCAGGGGTGGCCTACAATGAGCAGTTCTTC
len: 14
v_gene: TRBV18
j_gene: TRBJ2-1
abundance: .
d_gene: .

CDR3aa: CASSTGPSPLHF
CDR3nt: TGTGCCAGCAGCACAGGGCCTTCACCCCTCCACTTT
len: 12
v_gene: TRBV7-9
j_gene: TRBJ1-6
abundance: few
d_gene: .

CDR3aa: CASSRDYYNEQFF
CDR3nt: TGTGCCAGCAGCCGCGACTACTACAATGAGCAGTTCTTC
len: 13
v_gene: TRBV14
j_gene: TRBJ2-1
abundance: .
d_gene: .